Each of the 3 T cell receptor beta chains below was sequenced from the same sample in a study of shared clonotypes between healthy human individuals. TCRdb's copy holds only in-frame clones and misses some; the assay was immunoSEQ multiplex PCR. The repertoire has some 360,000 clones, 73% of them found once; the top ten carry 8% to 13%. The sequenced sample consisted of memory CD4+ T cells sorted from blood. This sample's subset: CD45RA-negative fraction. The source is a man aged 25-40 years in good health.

CDR3 protein: CASSLPGTGTYEQYF. CDR3 DNA: TGTGCCAGCAGCCTGCCCGGGACTGGAACCTACGAGCAGTACTTC. J is TRBJ2-7 and V is TRBV13; D is perhaps TRBD2 (6 bases). The CDR3 loop spans 15 amino acids. V lost 5 bases and J lost 2, with 16 bases in between. Germline CDR1 reads PRHDT; CDR2 reads FYEKMQ (reference sequence).

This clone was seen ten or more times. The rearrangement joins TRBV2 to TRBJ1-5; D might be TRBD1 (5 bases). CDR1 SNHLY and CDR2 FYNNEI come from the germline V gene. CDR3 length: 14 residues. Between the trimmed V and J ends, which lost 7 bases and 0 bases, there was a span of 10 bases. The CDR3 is CASTGANSNQPQHF. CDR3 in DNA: TGTGCCAGCACTGGGGCAAATAGCAATCAGCCCCAGCATTTT.

CDR3 sequence: CASRRTITGELFF. CDR3 nucleotide sequence: TGTGCCAGCCGCCGAACCATCACCGGGGAGCTGTTTTTT. The chain couples TRBV7-2 to TRBJ2-2, with unresolved D. Germline CDR1 SGHTA, CDR2 FQGNSA. CDR3 length: 13 amino acids. Trimming left V 8 bases short and J 4 bases short, with 11 bases between.